Below, one TCR beta chain is given with its context. This clonotype was counted only a few times. The antigen this receptor binds is unknown. Per-nucleotide qualities are absent, and no much larger clonotype sits a single base away. The data belong to a study of T-cell memory formation after mild COVID-19 (dated by TCRdb to the early 2020s). For the study in its entirety: TCR sequence clusters from the two donors were found to be largely donor specific. Two young, previously healthy adult volunteers, one female and one male, were included in the cohort. In a couple of donors, T-cell clones that expanded and contracted after mild COVID-19 were tracked by sequencing TCRalpha and TCRbeta repertoires over time. General findings and caveats noted by the study authors: Some responding clones were detected in pre-infection memory, suggesting pre-existing cross-reactive memory T cells joined the SARS-CoV-2 response. Contracting CD4+ clones appeared mostly in the CM and EM memory subsets, whereas CD8+ clones were enriched in EMRA. The second-wave clones that peaked on day 37 were not confirmed to be SARS-CoV-2 specific. Only a couple of mild cases were covered in the study, and larger cohorts including severe cases with pre-infection samples were considered necessary. Balanced CD4/CD8 phenotypes were observed for clones contracting from day 15 to 85, whereas a bias towards CD4+ was observed for a second wave of clones expanding from day 15 to 37.

Sequencing relied on an Illumina NovaSeq 6000. Using 5'RACE with constant-segment primers, TCRalpha and TCRbeta cDNA libraries were constructed, with sample barcodes and unique molecular identifiers added in the process. RNA was extracted from every sample with Trizol reagent. Amplification of the libraries took two PCR steps, and the second step added a second sample barcode plus Illumina TruSeq adapters. Sequencing of libraries was performed on an Illumina NovaSeq with 2 x 150 bp paired-end reads. Regarding the original processing steps: With migec v1.2.7, reads were demultiplexed and then collapsed into UMI-guided consensus sequences. With mixcr v2.1.11, UMI consensuses were aligned to TRA and TRB V and J templates and assembled into clonotypes. Expanded or contracted clonotypes were those called significant by both edgeR and NoisET, with noise models trained on biological replicates. edgeR calls used a false discovery rate-adjusted p below 0.01 and a log2 fold-change threshold of 1. PCA with hierarchical clustering of max-normalized trajectories of the 1000 most abundant clonotypes was used as exploratory dynamics analysis. Each responding clone was given a CD4 or CD8 phenotype based on the CD4+ and CD8+ repertoires, which had been sequenced separately. TCRdb took the public reads, trimmed them with fastp at Q25, ran MiXCR for clone calling and kept in-frame beta chains. Entries are consolidated by CDR3 protein sequence, retaining the most common genes and DNA. What appears here as the V and J calls and clone size reflects TCRdb's work, not the paper's. Counted in this sample were about 440,000 distinct CDR3 sequences; 20% of them appeared once. Around 8% of the sample belongs to the ten largest clones.

Ficoll-Paque density gradient centrifugation was used to isolate PBMCs. V trim: 1 base; J trim: 0 bases; unmatched bases: 7. The CDR3 holds 18 amino acids from the cysteine to the phenylalanine. CDR3 DNA is the only sequence kept; it has 54 bases, read in frame from the first base. CDR1 and CDR2 are drawn from the germline V gene: SGHAT, FQNNGV. Sequenced input: PBMCs or a T cell subset sorted from them (not recorded which). The rearranged chain carries TRBV11-2 and TRBJ1-3; 9 middle bases align to TRBD1. This clonotype was sampled from an adult woman who had mild COVID-19 (a few samples of this study predate the infection). The sample titles of this study are shuffled in the database, so cell type and time point are left out; the donor was told from shared clones. The CDR3 reads CASSLVTGTGFSGNTIYF. In nucleotides, the sequence is TGTGCCAGCAGCTTAGTTACGGGGACAGGGTTCTCTGGAAACACCATATATTTT.